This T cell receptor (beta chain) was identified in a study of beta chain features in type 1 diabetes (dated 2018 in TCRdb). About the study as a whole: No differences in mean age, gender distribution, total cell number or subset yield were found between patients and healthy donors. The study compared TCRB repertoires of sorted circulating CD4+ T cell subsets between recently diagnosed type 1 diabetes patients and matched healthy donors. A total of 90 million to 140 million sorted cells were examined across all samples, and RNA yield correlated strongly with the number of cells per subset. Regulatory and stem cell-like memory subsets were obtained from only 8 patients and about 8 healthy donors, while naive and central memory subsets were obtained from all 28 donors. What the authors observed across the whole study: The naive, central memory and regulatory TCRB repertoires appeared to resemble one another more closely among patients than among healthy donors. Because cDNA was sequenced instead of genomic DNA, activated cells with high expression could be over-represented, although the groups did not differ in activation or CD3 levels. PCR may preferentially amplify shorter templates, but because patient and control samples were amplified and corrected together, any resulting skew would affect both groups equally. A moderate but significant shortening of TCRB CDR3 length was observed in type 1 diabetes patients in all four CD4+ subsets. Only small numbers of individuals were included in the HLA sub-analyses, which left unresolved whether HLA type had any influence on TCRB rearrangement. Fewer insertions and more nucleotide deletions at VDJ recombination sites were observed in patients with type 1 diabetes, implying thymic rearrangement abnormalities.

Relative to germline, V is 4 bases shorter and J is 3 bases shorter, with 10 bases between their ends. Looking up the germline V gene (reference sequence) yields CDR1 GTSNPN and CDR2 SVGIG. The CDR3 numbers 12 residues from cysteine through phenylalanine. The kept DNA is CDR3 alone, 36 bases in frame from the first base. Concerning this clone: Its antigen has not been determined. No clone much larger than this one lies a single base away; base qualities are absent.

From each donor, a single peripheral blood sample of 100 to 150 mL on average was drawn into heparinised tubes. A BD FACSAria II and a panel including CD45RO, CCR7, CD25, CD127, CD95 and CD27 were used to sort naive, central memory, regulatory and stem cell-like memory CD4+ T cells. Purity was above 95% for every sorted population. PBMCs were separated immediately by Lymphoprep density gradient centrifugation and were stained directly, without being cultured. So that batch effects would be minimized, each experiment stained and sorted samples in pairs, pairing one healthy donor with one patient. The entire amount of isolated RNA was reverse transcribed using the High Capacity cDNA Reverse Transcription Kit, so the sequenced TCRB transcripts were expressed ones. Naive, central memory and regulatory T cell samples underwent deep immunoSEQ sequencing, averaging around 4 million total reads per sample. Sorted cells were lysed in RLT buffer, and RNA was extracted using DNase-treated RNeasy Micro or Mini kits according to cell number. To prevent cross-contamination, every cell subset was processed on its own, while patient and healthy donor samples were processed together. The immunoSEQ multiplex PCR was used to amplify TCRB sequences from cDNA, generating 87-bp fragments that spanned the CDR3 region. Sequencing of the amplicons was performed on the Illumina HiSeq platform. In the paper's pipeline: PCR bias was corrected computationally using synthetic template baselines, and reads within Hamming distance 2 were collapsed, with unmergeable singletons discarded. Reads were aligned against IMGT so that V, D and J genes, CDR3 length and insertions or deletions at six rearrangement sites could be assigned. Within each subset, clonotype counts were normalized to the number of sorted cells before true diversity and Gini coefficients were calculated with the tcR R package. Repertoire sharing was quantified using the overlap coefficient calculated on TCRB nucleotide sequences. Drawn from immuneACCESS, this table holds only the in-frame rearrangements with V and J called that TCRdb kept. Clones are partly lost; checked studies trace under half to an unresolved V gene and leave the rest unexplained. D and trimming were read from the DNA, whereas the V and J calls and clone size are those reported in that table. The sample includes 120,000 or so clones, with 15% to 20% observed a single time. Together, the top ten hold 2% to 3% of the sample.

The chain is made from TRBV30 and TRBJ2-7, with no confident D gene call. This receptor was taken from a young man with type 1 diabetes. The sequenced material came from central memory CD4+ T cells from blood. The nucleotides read TGTGCCTGGACGGATACCTACTACGAGCAGTACTTC. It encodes CAWTDTYYEQYF.